This paragraph reports one TCR beta chain. As yet, its antigen is unknown. The sample originates from a study of CXCR3-negative and CXCR3-positive naive CD8 T cells. Overall study findings and caveats: Freshly isolated PBMCs were used in most assays, given partial CXCR3 loss after freezing. Memory CD8+ cells showed much lower diversity, while both naive subsets were comparably high. Naive CXCR3-negative and CXCR3-positive cells had similar TRBV-TRBJ usage; memory differed. Naive cells positive for CXCR3 carried more hydrophobic TRB CDR3s than CXCR3-negative ones.

Researchers prepared the TRB cDNA libraries using 5' RACE with UMI labels. Following a re-call of the 5' RACE reads, TCRdb has one entry per CDR3 protein and lacks DNA. The listing contains roughly 93,000 distinct CDR3 sequences. Cells that were CD45RO-CCR7+CD27+CD95- constituted naive CD8+ T cells. The CDR3 loop spans 12 amino acids. Germline V gene sequence: CDR1 SQVTM, CDR2 ANQGSEA. The receptor was derived from a human donor in good health. Some clones in this sample may be carry-over from other donors' samples. Sequencing was performed on naive CXCR3+ CD8+ T cells from blood. Specified subset: CD45RO-CCR7+CD27+CD95- naive CD8+ T cells expressing CXCR3 (TNR3+). This sequence joins TRBV29-1 and TRBJ2-7. The CDR3: CSVEDRSYEQYF.